This T cell receptor (beta chain) was captured by sequencing in a study of T cell repertoires in cytomegalovirus infection (dated by TCRdb to the late 2010s). A note on the overall study: Recently identified HLA-C-restricted CMV epitopes, whose presentation resists viral immunomodulation, were targeted by peptide stimulations together with well-studied HLA-B-restricted epitopes. Because public TCR beta signatures pointed to carriage of CMV infection together with the matching HLA type, the HLA type of each donor mattered for the analysis.

Read against the paper, the sample's treatment or condition label means: in vitro stimulation with specific CMV peptide epitopes to enrich CMV-specific T cells. The run used an Illumina HiSeq 1500. In-frame beta chains were kept once TCRdb had trimmed the public reads at Q25 with fastp and called clones with MiXCR. Identical CDR3 proteins give one entry, which carries the most common genes and DNA. This sample is represented by 600,000 to 700,000 distinct CDR3 sequences; 30% to 40% of them were singletons. 18% of the sample lies in the top ten. Findings and caveats that apply to the study as a whole: In the ex vivo response, HLA-C-restricted CMV-specific TCR beta clonotypes were dominant, and in two of eight donors the single most frequent clonotype came from this HLA-C-restricted group. Cumulative frequency of public TCR beta family members discriminated carriers of CMV infection plus the relevant HLA type in this cohort and an independent approximately 350-donor cohort.

Trimmed from V: 2 bases; trimmed from J: 4 bases; junction bases lacking a gene match: 13. For CDR1 and CDR2, the germline V gene lists LGHNA and YSLEER. There are 18 amino acids in the CDR3, from cysteine to phenylalanine inclusive. Only the CDR3 DNA stays, 54 bases, in frame from base 1. This clonotype turned up a few times. Its antigen is unknown. No much larger clone is present one base from it, and per-base qualities are unavailable. This sample comprised cultured PBMCs, obtained from culture after CMV antigen stimulation. Here the chain combines TRBV4-3 and TRBJ2-4; 8 of the junction bases match TRBD1. This receptor was obtained from a human donor in good health (CMV status not recorded). Some clones in this sample may be carry-over from other donors' samples. The nucleotide sequence reads TGCGCCAGCAGCCAACTAAACCCCTATACAGGGGGGAAAAACATTCAGTACTTC. Its protein is CASSQLNPYTGGKNIQYF.